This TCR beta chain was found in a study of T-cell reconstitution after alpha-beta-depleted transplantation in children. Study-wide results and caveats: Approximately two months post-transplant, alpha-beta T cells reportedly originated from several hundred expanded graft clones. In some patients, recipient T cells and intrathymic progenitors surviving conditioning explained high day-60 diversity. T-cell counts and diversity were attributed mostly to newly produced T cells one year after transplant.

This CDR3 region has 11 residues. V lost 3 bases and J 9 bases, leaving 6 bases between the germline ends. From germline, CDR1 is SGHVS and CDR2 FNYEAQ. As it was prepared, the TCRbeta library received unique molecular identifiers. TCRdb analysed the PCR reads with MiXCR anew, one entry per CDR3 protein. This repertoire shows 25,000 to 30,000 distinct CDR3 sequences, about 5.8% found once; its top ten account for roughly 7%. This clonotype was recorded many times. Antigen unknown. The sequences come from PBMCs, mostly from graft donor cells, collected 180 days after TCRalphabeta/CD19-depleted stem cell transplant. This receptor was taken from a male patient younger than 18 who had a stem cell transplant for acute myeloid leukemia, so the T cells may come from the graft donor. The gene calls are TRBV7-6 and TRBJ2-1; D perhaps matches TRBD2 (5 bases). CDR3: CASSFGGEQFF. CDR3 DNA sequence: TGTGCCAGCAGCTTTGGAGGTGAGCAGTTCTTC.